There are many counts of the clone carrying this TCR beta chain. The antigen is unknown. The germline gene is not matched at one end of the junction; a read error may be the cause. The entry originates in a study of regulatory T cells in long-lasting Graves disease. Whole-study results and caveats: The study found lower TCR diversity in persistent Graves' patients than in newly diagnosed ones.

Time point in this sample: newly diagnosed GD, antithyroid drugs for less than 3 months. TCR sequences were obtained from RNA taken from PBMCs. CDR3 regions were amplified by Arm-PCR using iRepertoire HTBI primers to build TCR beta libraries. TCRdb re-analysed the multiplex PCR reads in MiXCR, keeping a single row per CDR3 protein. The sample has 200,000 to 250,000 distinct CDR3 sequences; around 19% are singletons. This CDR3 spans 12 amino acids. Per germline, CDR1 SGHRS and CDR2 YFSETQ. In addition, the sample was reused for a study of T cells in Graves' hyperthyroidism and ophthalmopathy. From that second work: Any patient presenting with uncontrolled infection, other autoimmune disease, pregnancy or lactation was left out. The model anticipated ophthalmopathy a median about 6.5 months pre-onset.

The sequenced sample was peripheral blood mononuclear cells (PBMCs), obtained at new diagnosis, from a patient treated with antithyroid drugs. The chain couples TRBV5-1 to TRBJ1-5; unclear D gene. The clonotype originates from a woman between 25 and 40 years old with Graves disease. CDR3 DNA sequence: TGTGCCAGCAGCTTAGATAATCAGCCCCAGCATTTT. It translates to CASSLDNQPQHF. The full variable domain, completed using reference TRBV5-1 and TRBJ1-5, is KAGVTQTPRYLIKTRGQQVTLSCSPISGHRSVSWYQQTPGQGLQFLFEYFSETQRNKGNFPGRFSGRQFSNSRSEMNVSTLELGDSALYLCASSLDNQPQHFGDGTRLSIL.